Each of the 21 T cell receptor beta chains below was sequenced from the same sample in a study of blood T cell repertoires in COVID-19. Produced via immunoSEQ multiplex PCR; TCRdb's table is partial and in-frame only. The repertoire holds a few hundred thousand clones, with around 90% as singletons. The sequencing input was PBMCs or T cells enriched from blood (not recorded which). These TCRs come from a man aged 25 to 40 who had been exposed to COVID-19.

The chain carries TRBV27 and TRBJ2-7, with TRBD1 matching 7 bases. Germline CDR1 and CDR2: MNHEY and SMNVEV (reference sequence). The CDR3 sequence is 15 residues long. Losses at the gene ends were 5 bases for V and 7 bases for J; bases not matched to a gene: 14. The CDR3 region is CASSPAGGPPLEQYF. CDR3 nucleotides: TGTGCCAGCAGTCCAGCAGGGGGACCTCCGTTGGAGCAGTACTTC.

The table lists this clone with a count of one. The chain couples TRBV6-5 to TRBJ2-7, with D possibly being TRBD1 (6 bases). The CDR3 covers 12 residues. Germline lookup yields CDR1 MNHEY and CDR2 SVGAGI. V was trimmed by 6 bases and J by 5 bases, leaving 11 bases between them. CDR3 loop: CASRTSGDEQYF. CDR3 nucleotides: TGTGCCAGCAGGACCTCAGGGGACGAGCAGTACTTC.

J is TRBJ2-1 and V is TRBV5-6; D remains unclear. The CDR3 spans 13 residues. V was trimmed by 4 bases and J by 8 bases, leaving 13 bases between them. Germline V gives CDR1 SGHDT, CDR2 YYEEEE. The CDR3 bases are TGTGCCAGCAGCCCCCGATCGGTGCATGAGCAGTTCTTC. Its translation: CASSPRSVHEQFF.

The count of this clone is one. V gene TRBV4-1 combines with J gene TRBJ1-4; D not resolved. Between the trimmed V and J ends, which lost 7 bases and 0 bases, there was a span of 15 bases. CDR3 length equals 16 residues. Germline V gives CDR1 MGHRA, CDR2 YSYEKL. The CDR3: CASNPFHIATNEKLFF. The CDR3 DNA is TGCGCCAGCAATCCGTTTCACATCGCAACTAATGAAAAACTGTTTTTT.

This chain connects TRBV5-1 to TRBJ2-4; 9 bases agree with TRBD1. Germline loops: CDR1 SGHRS, CDR2 YFSETQ. The CDR3 covers 16 residues. Trimming at V came to 0 bases and at J to 8 bases, leaving 9 bases not matched to a gene. CDR3 residues: CASSLAQGASMDIQYF. CDR3 nucleotide sequence: TGCGCCAGCAGCTTGGCACAGGGGGCGTCCATGGACATTCAGTACTTC.

The V gene is TRBV4-1, the J gene TRBJ1-4, with TRBD1 matching 7 bases. The V and J ends lost 1 base and 6 bases, in that order; junction bases with no gene match: 5. The CDR3 extends over 15 amino acids. Germline assignment: CDR1 MGHRA and CDR2 YSYEKL. The CDR3 reads CASSQGGQPDEKLFF. The CDR3 DNA sequence: TGCGCCAGCAGCCAAGGGGGACAGCCAGATGAAAAACTGTTTTTT.

This chain uses TRBV24-1 with TRBJ2-7, with D unclear. The V end lost 2 bases, the J end lost 2 bases, and 9 bases lay between the germline ends. Germline assignment: CDR1 KGHDR and CDR2 SFDVKD. The CDR3 has 14 residues. CDR3 region: CATSDSGLTYEQYF. CDR3 bases: TGTGCCACCAGTGATTCTGGGCTCACCTACGAGCAGTACTTC.

The V gene is TRBV7-2, the J gene TRBJ1-3; D not certain. Trimming left V 0 bases short and J 0 bases short, with 9 bases between. CDR3 length equals 16 residues. The germline CDR1 and CDR2 sequences are SGHTA and FQGNSA. The CDR3 DNA reads as TGTGCCAGCAGCTTAGCGAGCTATGGCTCTGGAAACACCATATATTTT. Its translation is CASSLASYGSGNTIYF.

V and J are TRBV14 and TRBJ2-5; 12 nucleotides agree with TRBD2. The CDR3 has 16 amino acids. Germline V gene sequence: CDR1 SGHDN, CDR2 FVKESK. The J segment lost 2 bases and the V segment lost 4 bases, leaving 5 bases of the junction unmatched. CDR3 in DNA: TGTGCCAGCAGCCTGACTAGCGGGGGCCTACAAGAGACCCAGTACTTC. Its translation is CASSLTSGGLQETQYF.

This clone was seen only once. The gene calls are TRBV9 and TRBJ2-3, with D maybe TRBD1 (6 bases). This CDR3 spans 19 amino acids. V was trimmed by 0 bases and J by 2 bases, leaving 22 bases between them. CDR1 and CDR2 (germline): SGDLS, YYNGEE. The DNA of the CDR3 is TGTGCCAGCAGCGTAGCCCTACCGGGTGACAGGACCCACACAGATACGCAGTATTTT. It translates to CASSVALPGDRTHTDTQYF.

V and J are TRBV4-3 and TRBJ2-3; TRBD2 matches 16 bases. This CDR3 has 19 residues. After removal of 1 base from V and 1 base from J, the junction contained 5 bases not matched to a gene. Germline V lookup: CDR1 LGHNA, CDR2 YSLEER. Written as DNA, the CDR3 is TGCGCCAGCAGCCAAGGACCGGGACTAGCGGGGGGGCGCACAGATACGCAGTATTTT. It translates to CASSQGPGLAGGRTDTQYF.

The chain uses TRBV7-2 and TRBJ2-4, with 7 bases aligning to TRBD1. The V gene's germline CDR1 is SGHTA and CDR2 FQGNSA. V shed 5 bases, J shed 1 base, and the junction held 2 bases outside the gene matches. The CDR3 spans 14 residues. CDR3 residues: CASSPQGAKNIQYF. The CDR3 DNA sequence: TGTGCCAGCAGCCCACAGGGGGCCAAAAACATTCAGTACTTC.

The rearrangement links TRBV7-8 to TRBJ2-5, with D unclear. Per germline, CDR1 SGHVS and CDR2 FQNEAQ. The V end lost 2 bases, the J end lost 5 bases, and 12 bases lay between the germline ends. The CDR3 consists of 14 residues. CDR3 coding DNA: TGTGCCAGCAGCTTATTCAGCGCGCGGGAGACCCAGTACTTC. The encoded protein is CASSLFSARETQYF.

This clone has a handful of counts. V is TRBV7-6 and J is TRBJ1-6; TRBD1 matches 8 bases. The CDR3 extends over 17 amino acids. V shed 2 bases and J 7 bases; nucleotides not matched to a gene: 10. Germline CDR1 and CDR2: SGHVS and FNYEAQ. CDR3 in DNA: TGTGCCAGCAGCTTAAGGGTACAGGGGGTAAAGAATTCACCCCTCCACTTT. The encoded protein is CASSLRVQGVKNSPLHF.

The chain joins TRBV5-5 to TRBJ2-1; TRBD2 aligns across 14 bases. Germline V lookup: CDR1 SGHKS, CDR2 YYEKEE (reference sequence). This CDR3 is 15 amino acids long. Trimming took 4 bases from V and 6 from J; bases not matched to a gene: 3. The CDR3: CASSLGLAGGNEQFF. CDR3 DNA: TGTGCCAGCAGCCTCGGACTAGCGGGGGGCAATGAGCAGTTCTTC.

The V call is TRBV4-2, the J call TRBJ2-1; 7 bases fit TRBD2. The CDR3 length is 15 residues. Unmatched junction bases numbered 7, after V lost 1 base and J lost 7 bases. CDR1 and CDR2 from the germline V gene are LGHNA and YNFKEQ. CDR3 residues: CASSQVSGGANEQFF. CDR3 nucleotide sequence: TGTGCCAGCAGCCAAGTGTCGGGGGGTGCGAATGAGCAGTTCTTC.

The genes are TRBV7-9 and TRBJ2-7; 7 positions match TRBD1. The V and J ends lost 1 base and 2 bases, in that order; junction bases with no gene match: 2. Germline values: CDR1 SEHNR, CDR2 FQNEAQ (reference sequence). This CDR3 contains 14 residues. The CDR3 region is CASSLGTGAYEQYF. CDR3 sequence (DNA): TGTGCCAGCAGCTTAGGGACAGGTGCCTACGAGCAGTACTTC.

The chain carries TRBV4-1 and TRBJ1-4, with TRBD1 matching over 8 bases. V dropped 4 bases and J dropped 3; count of bases not matched to a gene: 4. The germline V gene has CDR1 MGHRA and CDR2 YSYEKL. The CDR3 runs 15 residues. CDR3 amino acids: CASSLQGAANEKLFF. The CDR3 DNA reads as TGCGCCAGCAGCCTTCAGGGGGCGGCTAATGAAAAACTGTTTTTT.

CDR3 region: CASSLAGRLEKLFF. In DNA form, the CDR3 reads TGTGCCAGCAGCTTAGCTGGGCGCCTCGAAAAACTGTTTTTT. The chain is built from TRBV7-2 and TRBJ1-4; D ambiguous. Germline V gene sequence: CDR1 SGHTA, CDR2 FQGNSA. CDR3 length: 14 residues. V dropped 0 bases and J dropped 8 bases, with 10 bases sitting between them.

V and J are TRBV18 and TRBJ2-7, with TRBD1 matching over 9 bases. The CDR3 runs 16 residues. The germline V gene has CDR1 KGHSH and CDR2 LQKENI. V lost 2 bases to trimming and J lost 2 bases; unmatched junction nucleotides: 7. CDR3 amino acids: CASSPNLGTGTYEQYF. The CDR3 bases are TGTGCCAGCTCACCAAACCTCGGGACAGGGACCTACGAGCAGTACTTC.

V gene TRBV30 combines with J gene TRBJ2-7; weak D call: TRBD2 (5 bases). Germline V lookup: CDR1 GTSNPN, CDR2 SVGIG (reference sequence). This CDR3 region has 13 residues. The ends were cut back, 2 bases at V and 0 bases at J, with 8 bases in the middle. CDR3 sequence reads: CAWSSGSSYEQYF. CDR3 DNA sequence: TGTGCCTGGAGTTCTGGGAGCTCCTACGAGCAGTACTTC.